Each of the 27 T cell receptor beta chains below was sequenced from the same sample in a study of breast tumors, draining lymph nodes, adjacent tissues. Breast cancer patients provided tissue from their axillary draining lymph nodes. TCRdb re-derived calls from the multiplex PCR reads in MiXCR, one entry per CDR3 protein. This table holds 150,000 to 250,000 distinct CDR3 sequences, roughly 31% found once. The sequenced sample was axillary lymph node tissue. The receptors originated from a female donor with breast cancer. Some clones in this sample may be carry-over from other donors' samples.

This clonotype was counted at least ten times. The chain combines TRBV2 with TRBJ1-4, with 7 bases lining up with TRBD1. With V trimmed by 5 bases and J by 5 bases, 2 bases remained unmatched. Germline V gives CDR1 SNHLY, CDR2 FYNNEI. The CDR3 contains 13 residues. Here the CDR3 DNA reads TGTGCCAGCAGTTCGACAGGGAATGAAAAACTGTTTTTT. Amino acids: CASSSTGNEKLFF.

A word on this clonotype: This may stem from a read error, because a much larger clone lies one nucleotide away. The chain is built from TRBV9 and TRBJ2-7; possible D gene TRBD1, 5 bases. The CDR3 extends over 15 amino acids. Germline values: CDR1 SGDLS, CDR2 YYNGEE. DNA for the CDR3: TGTGCCAGCAGCCAAGATCTCAGGGTGCGGTACGAGCCGTACTTC. It encodes CASSQDLRVRYEPYF.

This clonotype came up many times. The chain employs TRBV30 and TRBJ2-3, with a possible D match to TRBD2 (5 bases). The CDR3 consists of 13 residues. With 7 bases removed from V and 1 base from J, the gap between germline ends came to 12 bases. Germline V gene lookup returns CDR1 GTSNPN and CDR2 SVGIG (reference sequence). The CDR3 here is CALEGGGTDTQYF. CDR3 DNA: TGTGCCTTAGAAGGAGGAGGCACAGATACGCAGTATTTT.

In this sample, this clonotype turned up many times. This chain links TRBV6-4 with TRBJ2-3; D remains unclear. In germline, CDR1 is MRHNA, CDR2 SNTAGT. This CDR3 region has 15 residues. Trimming left V 0 bases short and J 0 bases short, with 7 bases between. The CDR3 DNA sequence: TGTGCCAGCAGTGACTCGCACGACAGCACAGATACGCAGTATTTT. Amino acid sequence: CASSDSHDSTDTQYF.

As to this clonotype: A much larger clone sits a single nucleotide away, making a read error possible. The rearrangement links TRBV11-2 to TRBJ2-1, with D unresolved. Germline CDR1 SGHAT, CDR2 FQNNGV. This CDR3 contains 14 residues. V lost 1 base and J lost 11, with 15 bases in between. The CDR3 region is CASSLGQQPAQQFF. The CDR3 coding sequence is TGTGCCAGCAGCTTAGGTCAACAACCAGCGCAGCAGTTCTTC. The full variable domain, with the rest looked up from reference TRBV11-2 and TRBJ2-1, is EAGVAQSPRYKIIEKRQSVAFWCNPISGHATLYWYQQILGQGPKLLIQFQNNGVVDDSQLPKDRFSAERLKGVDSTLKIQPAKLEDSAVYLCASSLGQQPAQQFFGPGTRLTVL.

V is TRBV27 and J is TRBJ2-3; 8 nucleotides match TRBD2. In germline, CDR1 is MNHEY, CDR2 SMNVEV (reference sequence). Unmatched junction bases numbered 5, after V lost 1 base and J lost 2 bases. The CDR3 consists of 16 residues. The CDR3, as DNA: TGTGCCAGCAGTTTATTAGCGGGACATTACACAGATACGCAGTATTTT. This translates into CASSLLAGHYTDTQYF.

The sample holds one count of this clonotype. The CDR3 spells CASRDLMAGENQPQHF. The DNA of the CDR3 is TGTGCCAGCAGAGATCTAATGGCGGGAGAAAATCAGCCCCAGCATTTT. J is TRBJ1-5 and V is TRBV11-1; the D is unclear. The germline V gene encodes CDR1 SGHAT and CDR2 FQDESV (reference sequence). This CDR3 comprises 16 residues. Deletions cut 6 bases from V and 4 bases from J, with 19 bases between.

Remarks on this clonotype: A much more abundant neighbour one base away suggests this may be a read error. The rearrangement joins TRBV20-1 to TRBJ2-7; 8 nucleotides align to TRBD1. Germline values: CDR1 DFQATT, CDR2 SNEGSKA (reference sequence). Trimming removed 0 bases from V and 6 bases from J; junction bases left unmatched: 7. The CDR3 has 14 residues. The CDR3: CSARDTGQGAEQYF. CDR3 DNA: TGCAGTGCTAGAGATACAGGACAGGGTGCCGAGCAGTACTTC.

The chain combines TRBV19 with TRBJ1-6; 11 nucleotides match TRBD1. V trimming: 5 bases; J trimming: 10 bases; junction bases outside the gene matches: 7. CDR3 size: 15 residues. The germline V gene encodes CDR1 LNHDA and CDR2 SQIVND (reference sequence). The CDR3 nucleotides read TGTGCCAGTAGTCGTCGTGGGACAGGGGGATCACCCCTCCACTTT. Translation gives CASSRRGTGGSPLHF.

The table lists this clonotype with many counts. This rearrangement joins TRBV5-8 to TRBJ2-5; 8 nucleotides match TRBD2. Losses at the gene ends were 2 bases for V and 3 bases for J; bases not matched to a gene: 9. The germline gives CDR1 SGHTS, CDR2 YDEGEE. This CDR3 has 16 amino acids. This CDR3 is CASSFEGAGGKETQYF. Here the CDR3 DNA reads TGTGCCAGCAGCTTTGAGGGCGCGGGGGGAAAAGAGACCCAGTACTTC.

With respect to this clonotype: With a much larger clone just one base away, this may be a read error. The chain uses TRBV6-2 or TRBV6-3 and TRBJ2-7; unclear D gene. CDR3 length equals 9 residues. CDR1 is MNHEY and CDR2 is SVGEGT in the germline V gene. V was cut by 8 bases and J by 5 bases, with 4 bases left in between. The CDR3 DNA reads as TGTGCCAGCGGGCACGAGCAGTACTTC. Protein product: CASGHEQYF.

Of note for this clonotype: Given a much more abundant clone one base away, this may be a read error. The V and J genes are TRBV13 and TRBJ2-5, with D possibly being TRBD1 (7 bases). V was trimmed by 4 bases and J by 4 bases, leaving 19 bases between them. The CDR3 sequence is 16 residues long. The germline gives CDR1 PRHDT, CDR2 FYEKMQ (reference sequence). CDR3 DNA sequence: TGTGCCAGCAGCTCCCCCGGAGGGGGCTCCCGAGAGACCCAGTACTTC. Translation: CASSSPGGGSRETQYF.

In its sample, this clonotype was seen many times. The CDR3 here is CASSLDRGDEQYF. CDR3 nucleotide sequence: TGCGCCAGCAGCTTGGACAGGGGTGACGAGCAGTACTTC. The chain combines TRBV5-1 with TRBJ2-7; 7 bases fit TRBD1. V was pared by 0 bases and J by 5 bases, with 2 bases of the junction left unmatched. This CDR3 spans 13 amino acids. Germline V gene lookup returns CDR1 SGHRS and CDR2 YFSETQ. The full variable domain, rest sourced from reference TRBV5-1 and TRBJ2-7, is KAGVTQTPRYLIKTRGQQVTLSCSPISGHRSVSWYQQTPGQGLQFLFEYFSETQRNKGNFPGRFSGRQFSNSRSEMNVSTLELGDSALYLCASSLDRGDEQYFGPGTRLTVT.

The chain uses TRBV9 and TRBJ2-3; no clear D gene. CDR1 is SGDLS and CDR2 is YYNGEE in the germline V gene. Trimming left V 9 bases short and J 4 bases short, with 0 bases between. The CDR3 runs 8 residues. The CDR3 region is CATDTQYF. The CDR3 DNA follows: TGTGCCACAGATACGCAGTATTTT.

The genes are TRBV20-1 and TRBJ1-4; 10 bases match TRBD1. This CDR3 is built from 14 residues. Germline V lookup: CDR1 DFQATT, CDR2 SNEGSKA (reference sequence). V lost 6 bases and J lost 2; bases outside the gene matches: 3. The CDR3 reads CSAVTGGTNEKLFF. For the CDR3, the DNA is TGCAGTGCCGTGACAGGGGGCACTAATGAAAAACTGTTTTTT.

For this clonotype: The DNA is omitted, as the CDR3 cannot be located on it reliably, and the CDR3 follows TCRdb's listing. The chain has TRBV15 and TRBJ1-2. Per the germline V gene, CDR1 is LNHNV and CDR2 is YYDKDF (reference sequence). The CDR3 contains 16 residues when both ends are counted. CDR3 sequence reads: CATSTSGDTQYFGYTF.

This clonotype appeared many times. This chain connects TRBV14 to TRBJ2-1; D is possibly TRBD1 (6 bases). The CDR3 totals 16 residues. V lost 0 bases and J 2 bases, leaving 11 bases between the germline ends. The germline V gene encodes CDR1 SGHDN and CDR2 FVKESK. CDR3 sequence reads: CASSQEGGSPYNEQFF. In DNA form, the CDR3 reads TGTGCCAGCAGCCAAGAAGGGGGATCTCCCTACAATGAGCAGTTCTTC.

There are many counts of this clonotype. V is TRBV11-3 and J is TRBJ2-1; 7 nucleotides match TRBD2. CDR1 is SGHNT and CDR2 is YENEEA in the germline V gene. After removal of 2 bases from V and 7 bases from J, the junction contained 5 bases not matched to a gene. This CDR3 has 14 residues. The CDR3: CASSLSRGSNEQFF. The CDR3 region has the DNA TGTGCCAGCAGCTTATCGCGGGGGTCAAATGAGCAGTTCTTC. Supplemented by reference TRBV11-3 and TRBJ2-1, the full variable domain reads EAGVVQSPRYKIIEKKQPVAFWCNPISGHNTLYWYLQNLGQGPELLIRYENEEAVDDSQLPKDRFSAERLKGVDSTLKIQPAELGDSAVYLCASSLSRGSNEQFFGPGTRLTVL.

On this clonotype: This may be a read error: a much more frequent sequence differs by one nucleotide. Since no conserved phenylalanine or tryptophan closes the CDR3, a read error is the likely cause. This chain joins TRBV20-1 and TRBJ1-2, with D hard to call. The CDR3 is made up of 10 amino acids. Trimming shortened V by 0 bases and J by 9 bases, and 5 bases separated the two germline ends. Germline CDR1 and CDR2: DFQATT and SNEGSKA (reference sequence). CDR3 region: CSARERSYTS. The DNA for the CDR3 is TGCAGTGCTAGAGAACGGAGCTACACCTCC.

As regards this clonotype: Just one base apart from a much larger clone, this may be a read error. Since no conserved phenylalanine or tryptophan closes the CDR3, a read error is the likely cause. The rearrangement joins TRBV25-1 to TRBJ1-6; TRBD1 is a possible D gene (6 bases). Germline CDR1 is MGHDK and CDR2 is SYGVNS. Trimming removed 6 bases at V and 9 bases at J, with 24 bases between. The CDR3 totals 17 residues. The CDR3 bases are TGTGCCAGCAGCCAAGTCTGGACCAACAGGGAACGTTCACCCCTCCACCTT. This translates into CASSQVWTNRERSPLHL.

This clonotype was counted at least ten times. This chain connects TRBV5-1 to TRBJ2-5; a possible D gene is TRBD1 (5 bases). The V end was cut by 4 bases, the J end by 5 bases, with 15 bases between. The CDR3 length is 14 residues. Germline V CDR1 and CDR2: SGHRS, YFSETQ. The CDR3 spells CASSTDSLRETQYF. CDR3 coding DNA: TGCGCCAGCAGCACAGACAGTCTTCGGGAGACCCAGTACTTC.

This clonotype was counted a few times. This chain joins TRBV5-1 and TRBJ1-1, with 10 bases matching TRBD1. The CDR3 runs 14 residues. CDR1 SGHRS and CDR2 YFSETQ come from the germline V gene. V shed 1 base and J 4 bases; nucleotides not matched to a gene: 1. In DNA form, the CDR3 reads TGCGCCAGCAGCTTGAGGACAGGGGGCACTGAAGCTTTCTTT. Translation gives CASSLRTGGTEAFF.

This clonotype showed up many times. This sequence joins TRBV12-5 and TRBJ2-2, with TRBD1 identical over 7 bases. There are 21 residues in the CDR3. The germline V gene has CDR1 LGHNT and CDR2 FRNRAP. Losses at the gene ends were 3 bases for V and 3 bases for J; bases not matched to a gene: 22. The CDR3 sequence: CASGFPSDPDRVYTDTGELFF. The CDR3, as DNA: TGTGCTAGTGGTTTTCCGTCAGACCCCGACAGGGTCTATACGGACACCGGGGAGCTGTTTTTT.

This clonotype was detected many times. This chain uses TRBV7-2 with TRBJ2-5, with D perhaps TRBD2 (5 bases). Germline-derived CDR1 and CDR2 are SGHTA and FQGNSA. There are 14 residues in the CDR3. V was cut by 0 bases and J by 2 bases, with 7 bases left in between. The CDR3 DNA reads TGTGCCAGCAGCTTAGCCGGGAAGCAAGAGACCCAGTACTTC. Translation: CASSLAGKQETQYF.

The sample holds many counts of this clonotype. DNA for the CDR3: TGCAGTGCTAGAAAAGAGCCGAGCGAGACCCAGTACTTC. Translated: CSARKEPSETQYF. This sequence joins TRBV20-1 and TRBJ2-5; D not certain. Trimming shortened V by 2 bases and J by 5 bases, and 12 bases separated the two germline ends. The CDR3 has 13 residues. Germline values: CDR1 DFQATT, CDR2 SNEGSKA (reference sequence).

This chain uses TRBV28 with TRBJ2-1; tentative D call: TRBD1 (6 bases). The V end lost 8 bases, the J end lost 7 bases, and 18 bases lay between the germline ends. CDR1 is MDHEN, CDR2 SYDVKM, per germline. This CDR3 has 14 amino acids. The CDR3 nucleotides read TGTGCCAGCCACGGGACATGGGTTGGGAATGAGCAGTTCTTC. It encodes CASHGTWVGNEQFF.

The sample holds many counts of this clonotype. This chain uses TRBV4-2 with TRBJ2-2; possibly TRBD2 for D (7 bases). Deletions cut 0 bases from V and 4 bases from J, with 12 bases between. CDR3 size: 16 residues. Looked up from germline, CDR1 is LGHNA and CDR2 is YNFKEQ. CDR3 protein: CASSQDRGASTGELFF. Here the CDR3 DNA reads TGTGCCAGCAGCCAAGATCGGGGGGCTAGCACCGGGGAGCTGTTTTTT.